This T cell receptor beta chain was captured by sequencing in a study of Ad26.COV2.S vaccination and SARS-CoV-2 variants. Background on the study: Each vaccinee took Ad26.COV2.S intramuscularly, once or twice 56 days apart.

Treatment here: some 19 received Ad26.COV2.S at low or high dose, single or two shots; about five received placebo; per-sample allocation not given. On day 63 after the first injection, vaccine and placebo recipients gave samples. This clone showed up just once. CDR3 length equals 17 residues. Data came from immunoSEQ multiplex PCR; TCRdb stores just in-frame clones and leaves some out. Of roughly 700,000 clones in the sample, roughly 90% were seen once. This sequence joins TRBV7-5 and TRBJ1-1. TRBV7-5 constitutes a pseudogene. Sequencing used peripheral blood, obtained in a trial of Ad26.COV2.S vaccine versus placebo. The source of this sequence is a person between 18 and 59 years old who received the Ad26.COV2.S COVID-19 vaccine or a placebo. CDR3 sequence (DNA): TGTGCCAGAAGCCCAAGAGGGGATACAGGAATGAACACTGAAGCTTTCTTT. This sequence encodes CARSPRGDTGMNTEAFF.